Below, 32 T cell receptor beta chains from the same sample are listed, as sequenced in a study of response to subunit inactivated influenza vaccine (dated by TCRdb to 2017 to 2018). Receptor libraries were prepared by RT-PCR. These reads were obtained on an Illumina HiSeq 2500. The public reads were reanalyzed by TCRdb: fastp trimming at Q25, MiXCR alignment, in-frame beta chains only. Every CDR3 protein is listed once, alongside the most common genes and DNA of its rows. For this sample the table gives around 850,000 distinct CDR3 sequences, of which around 20% were detected only once. 9.5% to 13% of the sample goes to the ten largest clones. The material was PBMCs from blood, obtained about 5 days after vaccination. Receptors were obtained from a man aged 45-65 years who received an inactivated influenza vaccine. Donor details come from another sample of the same person, matched by shared clones.

This rearrangement joins TRBV10-1 to TRBJ2-3, with D uncertain. CDR1 is WNHNN, CDR2 SYGVQD, per germline (reference sequence). There are 14 residues in the CDR3. Trimming took 0 bases from V and 4 from J, leaving 8 bases between them. CDR3 residues: CASSESLLPDTQYF. The CDR3, as DNA: TGCGCCAGCAGTGAGTCGTTGCTACCAGATACGCAGTATTTT.

This clonotype was found a few times. The rearrangement links TRBV5-1 to TRBJ2-2, with TRBD1 matching 9 bases. The CDR3 has 18 amino acids. Germline V gene lookup returns CDR1 SGHRS and CDR2 YFSETQ. The V gene end was trimmed by 5 bases and the J gene end by 6 bases; junction bases not matched to a gene: 17. The CDR3 region is CASSLHRTGTGRSGELFF. The CDR3 DNA sequence: TGCGCCAGCAGTTTACACCGAACCGGGACAGGGAGGTCCGGGGAGCTGTTTTTT.

The chain couples TRBV14 to TRBJ2-7, with 7 bases identical to TRBD1. The trim removed 8 bases at V and 6 bases at J, leaving 4 bases unmatched. The CDR3 consists of 11 residues. CDR1 is SGHDN, CDR2 FVKESK, per germline. CDR3 loop: CASAQGSEQYF. The CDR3, as DNA: TGTGCCAGCGCACAGGGGTCCGAGCAGTACTTC.

The gene calls are TRBV6-2 or TRBV6-3 and TRBJ2-7; D gene uncertain. The germline CDR1 and CDR2 sequences are MNHEY and SVGEGT. This CDR3 has 13 amino acids. Trimming removed 10 bases from V and 3 bases from J, with 16 bases in between. Written as DNA, the CDR3 is TGTGCCACAATGGAAAAAAAGGGCTACGAGCAGTACTTC. It translates to CATMEKKGYEQYF.

This clonotype was seen ten or more times. This chain uses TRBV7-6 with TRBJ2-7, with TRBD1 matching over 10 bases. CDR3 length: 15 amino acids. The V gene end was trimmed by 1 base and the J gene end by 5 bases; junction bases not matched to a gene: 5. The germline V gene encodes CDR1 SGHVS and CDR2 FNYEAQ. DNA for the CDR3: TGTGCCAGCAGCTTAGAATGGGGGACAGGGGACGAGCAGTACTTC. Encoded protein: CASSLEWGTGDEQYF.

In its sample, this clonotype was seen a few times. V is TRBV6-5 and J is TRBJ1-2, with TRBD1 matching over 7 bases. CDR1 and CDR2 from the germline V gene are MNHEY and SVGAGI. V shed 4 bases, J shed 2 bases, and the junction held 4 bases outside the gene matches. The CDR3 totals 14 residues. CDR3 region: CASSSMTGNYGYTF. The DNA of the CDR3 is TGTGCCAGCAGTTCCATGACAGGGAACTATGGCTACACCTTC.

This clonotype was counted once. The rearrangement joins TRBV3-1 to TRBJ2-4, with D perhaps TRBD2 (6 bases). The germline CDR1 and CDR2 sequences are LGHDT and YNNKEL (reference sequence). V was pared by 0 bases and J by 6 bases, with 12 bases between. The CDR3 totals 15 residues. The CDR3 DNA reads TGTGCCAGCAGCCAAGACTACGTGGGGGGAAACATTCAGTACTTC. Its translation: CASSQDYVGGNIQYF. Based on the CDR3 plus reference TRBV3-1 and TRBJ2-4, the full variable domain is DTAVSQTPKYLVTQMGNDKSIKCEQNLGHDTMYWYKQDSKKFLKIMFSYNNKELIINETVPNRFSPKSPDKAHLNLHINSLELGDSAVYFCASSQDYVGGNIQYFGAGTRLSVL.

V usage is TRBV15 and J usage is TRBJ2-3, with TRBD1 matching over 7 bases. This CDR3 has 16 residues. Germline assignment: CDR1 LNHNV and CDR2 YYDKDF (reference sequence). J gave up 4 bases and V 0 bases, and 7 bases lay outside the gene matches. The DNA for the CDR3 is TGTGCCACCAGCAGAGACCGACAGGGAATTGCAGATACGCAGTATTTT. Protein: CATSRDRQGIADTQYF.

This clonotype showed up just a few times. The V and J genes are TRBV7-9 and TRBJ2-7, with 7 positions matching TRBD2. The J segment lost 6 bases and the V segment lost 0 bases, leaving 5 bases of the junction unmatched. The CDR3 length is 14 residues. CDR1 is SEHNR, CDR2 FQNEAQ, per germline (reference sequence). The CDR3 is CASSLAGGPVEQYF. The CDR3 coding sequence is TGTGCCAGCAGCTTAGCGGGAGGGCCAGTCGAGCAGTACTTC.

This clonotype has just a few counts. The CDR3 here is CASSLAPTGGAFFTEAFF. DNA for the CDR3: TGTGCCAGCAGCTTAGCCCCGACAGGGGGCGCGTTCTTCACTGAAGCTTTCTTT. The chain carries TRBV7-2 and TRBJ1-1, with TRBD1 matching over 10 bases. Germline CDR1 is SGHTA and CDR2 is FQGNSA. J gave up 4 bases and V 0 bases, and 11 bases lay outside the gene matches. CDR3 length: 18 amino acids.

This clonotype was seen a handful of times. V is TRBV6-2 or TRBV6-3 and J is TRBJ2-3; either TRBD1 or TRBD2 may supply D (6 bases each). There are 16 residues in the CDR3. V lost 0 bases and J 5 bases, leaving 15 bases between the germline ends. In germline, CDR1 is MNHEY, CDR2 SVGEGT. The CDR3 loop is CASSYSIRGLQDTQYF. CDR3 DNA: TGTGCCAGCAGTTACTCTATTCGGGGGCTACAAGATACGCAGTATTTT.

The chain recombines TRBV11-2 with TRBJ1-5; D gene ambiguous. Germline lookup yields CDR1 SGHAT and CDR2 FQNNGV. V shed 5 bases and J shed 6 bases, with 20 bases lying between them. The CDR3 length is 16 residues. The CDR3 protein is CASSLSVPSRSQPQHF. The CDR3 DNA follows: TGTGCCAGCAGCCTCTCCGTGCCCAGCAGGTCTCAGCCCCAGCATTTT.

The table lists this clonotype with a few counts. The genes are TRBV5-6 and TRBJ2-2; D gene unclear. V dropped 2 bases and J dropped 8 bases, with 13 bases sitting between them. CDR3 length: 14 amino acids. Germline CDR1 SGHDT, CDR2 YYEEEE. The CDR3 loop reads CASSFPPPTGELFF. As DNA, the CDR3 is TGTGCCAGCAGCTTTCCACCCCCTACAGGGGAGCTGTTTTTT.

This chain links TRBV6-1 with TRBJ2-2; D ambiguous. Germline V CDR1 and CDR2: MNHNS, SASEGT. The CDR3 is made up of 13 amino acids. Trimming took 6 bases from V and 0 from J, leaving 5 bases between them. In DNA, the CDR3 is TGTGCCAGCAGGAAAACGAACACCGGGGAGCTGTTTTTT. Translating gives CASRKTNTGELFF.

The V gene is TRBV4-3, the J gene TRBJ1-4; D is unresolved. Germline loops: CDR1 LGHNA, CDR2 YSLEER. V shed 2 bases and J shed 2 bases, with 9 bases lying between them. The CDR3 runs 15 residues. CDR3 coding DNA: TGCGCCAGCAGCCAATCACAGTTGACTAATGAAAAACTGTTTTTT. Its translation is CASSQSQLTNEKLFF.

The V and J genes are TRBV20-1 and TRBJ2-1; no clear D. Germline values: CDR1 DFQATT, CDR2 SNEGSKA (reference sequence). Trimming pared 0 bases from V and 0 bases from J, leaving 15 bases between. The CDR3 length is 17 residues. The CDR3 DNA reads as TGCAGTGCTAGAGATCATTCGAGAGCCCCCTCCTACAATGAGCAGTTCTTC. This encodes CSARDHSRAPSYNEQFF.

This clonotype was seen ten or more times. One end of the junction is discordant with germline, which a read error may explain. The chain links TRBV5-1 to TRBJ1-4; 10 bases align to TRBD1. Germline values: CDR1 SGHRS, CDR2 YFSETQ. The CDR3 has 14 amino acids. CDR3 in DNA: TGTGCCAGCAGCCCCGGACAGGGGGGTGAAAAACTGTTTTTT. Translated, it gives CASSPGQGGEKLFF.

This chain connects TRBV2 to TRBJ2-7; 7 bases are shared with TRBD1. This CDR3 contains 13 residues. J was trimmed by 4 bases and V by 6 bases; bases with no gene match: 6. The germline gives CDR1 SNHLY, CDR2 FYNNEI. CDR3: CASRKLTGYEQYF. The DNA for the CDR3 is TGTGCCAGCAGGAAACTGACAGGGTACGAGCAGTACTTC.

The chain is built from TRBV6-5 and TRBJ1-3; no clear D gene. The V gene's germline CDR1 is MNHEY and CDR2 SVGAGI. This CDR3 has 12 residues. V shed 10 bases and J shed 0 bases, with 7 bases lying between them. CDR3 nucleotides: TGTGCCACCCGGAGCTCTGGAAACACCATATATTTT. It specifies CATRSSGNTIYF.

This clonotype was recorded a few times. V is TRBV7-9 and J is TRBJ1-5; D gene uncertain. This CDR3 comprises 15 residues. The germline V and J ends were trimmed by 1 base and 0 bases, with 7 bases remaining between them. Germline V gene data show CDR1 as SEHNR and CDR2 as FQNEAQ (reference sequence). CDR3 sequence reads: CASSLEEGSNQPQHF. The CDR3 DNA follows: TGTGCCAGCAGCTTAGAGGAGGGTAGCAATCAGCCCCAGCATTTT.

The chain has TRBV18 and TRBJ2-5; 7 bases agree with TRBD2. CDR3 length: 16 residues. CDR1 and CDR2 (germline): KGHSH, LQKENI. V lost 0 bases, J lost 5 bases, and 9 bases stayed unmatched. The CDR3, as DNA: TGTGCCAGCTCACCACCGGGACTACAACATGGGGAGACCCAGTACTTC. Protein product: CASSPPGLQHGETQYF.

The V gene is TRBV5-5, the J gene TRBJ2-1; 7 nucleotides line up with TRBD2. The CDR3 loop spans 14 amino acids. The V segment lost 2 bases and the J segment 7 bases; nucleotides outside the gene matches: 6. In germline, CDR1 is SGHKS, CDR2 YYEKEE (reference sequence). The CDR3 region has the DNA TGTGCCAGCAGCTTTCCGGGGGGAGGAAATGAGCAGTTCTTC. Protein product: CASSFPGGGNEQFF.

This clonotype has a handful of counts. The chain carries TRBV14 and TRBJ2-2; D remains ambiguous. V lost 3 bases and J 3 bases, leaving 5 bases between the germline ends. The CDR3 is 13 residues long. Looked up from germline, CDR1 is SGHDN and CDR2 is FVKESK. CDR3 residues: CASSQADTGELFF. DNA for the CDR3: TGTGCCAGCAGCCAGGCGGACACCGGGGAGCTGTTTTTT.

This clonotype has only a few counts. The chain carries TRBV15 and TRBJ2-1; 9 bases are shared with TRBD1. This CDR3 region has 16 residues. The V segment lost 11 bases and the J segment 6 bases; nucleotides outside the gene matches: 17. Germline values: CDR1 LNHNV, CDR2 YYDKDF (reference sequence). Here the CDR3 DNA reads TGTGCCGTAAGGACAGGGGCCGTCATGCTGGGCAATGAGCAGTTCTTC. Protein sequence: CAVRTGAVMLGNEQFF. The full variable domain, in which reference TRBV15 and TRBJ2-1 provide the parts outside the CDR3, is DAMVIQNPRYQVTQFGKPVTLSCSQTLNHNVMYWYQQKSSQAPKLLFHYYDKDFNNEADTPDNFQSRRPNTSFCFLDIRSPGLGDTAMYLCAVRTGAVMLGNEQFFGPGTRLTVL.

This clonotype has more than one count but fewer than ten. The chain is built from TRBV4-2 and TRBJ2-7; TRBD2 matches at 11 bases. CDR1 is LGHNA and CDR2 is YNFKEQ in the germline V gene. This CDR3 has 15 residues. V gave up 0 bases and J gave up 7 bases; unmatched junction bases: 5. The CDR3 protein is CASSQELAGGGEQYF. The CDR3 DNA follows: TGTGCCAGCAGCCAAGAGCTAGCGGGAGGCGGGGAGCAGTACTTC.

The V and J genes are TRBV12-3 or TRBV12-4 and TRBJ1-2, with TRBD1 matching over 7 bases. The CDR3 totals 13 residues. Unmatched junction bases numbered 6, after V lost 7 bases and J lost 4 bases. The CDR3 DNA follows: TGTGCCAGCATCCAGGGGGAGGGCTATGGCTACACCTTC. This gives the protein CASIQGEGYGYTF.

This clonotype was found a few times. The chain has TRBV29-1 and TRBJ1-1; TRBD1 matches at 9 bases. In germline, CDR1 is SQVTM, CDR2 ANQGSEA. With 6 bases clipped from V and 6 bases from J, the junction kept 14 bases outside the gene matches. The CDR3 has 15 amino acids. In nucleotides, the CDR3 is TGCAGCGTCAATACAGGGACAGGGCTATTCTCTGAAGCTTTCTTT. Encoded protein: CSVNTGTGLFSEAFF.

This clonotype was found many times. The V call is TRBV29-1, the J call TRBJ1-5; the match to TRBD1 covers 7 bases. Germline V gene data show CDR1 as SQVTM and CDR2 as ANQGSEA. V lost 5 bases, J lost 3 bases, and 4 bases stayed unmatched. The CDR3 is 13 amino acids. CDR3 in DNA: TGCAGCGTTCGACAGGGTAACAATCAGCCCCAGCATTTT. It translates to CSVRQGNNQPQHF.

The J gene is TRBJ2-7, the V gene TRBV5-6; D is possibly TRBD1 (6 bases). There are 12 residues in the CDR3. V lost 0 bases and J lost 8, with 9 bases in between. The germline CDR1 and CDR2 sequences are SGHDT and YYEEEE. The CDR3 reads CASSLGTDKQYF. DNA of the CDR3: TGTGCCAGCAGCTTGGGGACAGACAAGCAGTACTTC.

The V call is TRBV6-1, the J call TRBJ2-1; TRBD1 aligns across 9 bases. Germline assignment: CDR1 MNHNS and CDR2 SASEGT. CDR3 length: 15 residues. V shed 7 bases, J shed 4 bases, and the junction held 8 bases outside the gene matches. The CDR3 loop is CASTTAGTGYNEQFF. The CDR3 DNA is TGTGCCAGCACCACGGCCGGGACAGGGTACAATGAGCAGTTCTTC.

Ten or more counts support this clonotype. The CDR3 DNA reads as TGTGCCAGCAGTTACTCCAGGGGATATACGCAGTATTTT. It is translated as CASSYSRGYTQYF. The chain combines TRBV6-5 with TRBJ2-3, with D possibly TRBD1 on 6 matching bases. CDR3 length equals 13 residues. The germline V gene has CDR1 MNHEY and CDR2 SVGAGI. V lost 0 bases and J lost 7, with 8 bases in between.

The chain uses TRBV12-3 or TRBV12-4 and TRBJ1-6; D might be TRBD1 (5 bases). V shed 6 bases and J shed 6 bases, with 15 bases lying between them. The CDR3 is 15 residues long. CDR3 nucleotides: TGTGCCAGCAGCCGTACAGGCCTGGCTAATTCACCCCTCCACTTT. It encodes CASSRTGLANSPLHF.